One and the same sample provided the 14 T cell receptor beta chains below, sequenced in a study of chemoradiotherapy in HPV16-positive cancers (dated by TCRdb to between 2020 and 2023). Library construction relied on the immunoSEQ multiplex PCR assay. Drawn from immuneACCESS, this table holds only the in-frame rearrangements with V and J called that TCRdb kept. Clones are partly lost; checked studies trace under half to an unresolved V gene and leave the rest unexplained. The sample records roughly 1,200 clones, around 85% of which are singletons. Clones ranked in the top ten supply less than 6% of the sample. Sample: tumor tissue, taken from a patient who underwent chemoradiotherapy. These receptors were collected from a human donor with HPV-associated anogenital cancer.

The chain recombines TRBV10-3 with TRBJ1-2; D not certain. The CDR3 is 11 residues long. Germline V gene lookup returns CDR1 ENHRY and CDR2 SYGVKD. Trimming cost V 3 bases and J 8 bases, with 7 bases left between them. CDR3 protein: CAISDWEGYTF. CDR3 DNA: TGTGCCATCAGTGATTGGGAAGGCTACACCTTC.

V is TRBV5-4 and J is TRBJ2-7; the D gene could be TRBD1 or TRBD2 (5 bases each). V dropped 5 bases and J dropped 2 bases, with 8 bases sitting between them. Germline lookup yields CDR1 SGHNT and CDR2 YYREEE (reference sequence). The CDR3 extends over 12 amino acids. CDR3 nucleotides: TGTGCCAGCAGTTGGGACGCCTACGAGCAGTACTTC. Protein: CASSWDAYEQYF. The full variable domain, with the rest looked up from reference TRBV5-4 and TRBJ2-7, is ETGVTQSPTHLIKTRGQQVTLRCSSQSGHNTVSWYQQALGQGPQFIFQYYREEENGRGNFPPRFSGLQFPNYSSELNVNALELDDSALYLCASSWDAYEQYFGPGTRLTVT.

This clone was seen a handful of times. V and J are TRBV19 and TRBJ2-3; D possibly corresponds to TRBD2 (5 bases). Deletions cut 10 bases from V and 1 base from J, with 12 bases between. The CDR3 runs 13 residues. Germline V gene lookup returns CDR1 LNHDA and CDR2 SQIVND (reference sequence). CDR3 nucleotides: TGTGCCACTTTCAGGAGGTGCACAGATACGCAGTATTTT. Protein: CATFRRCTDTQYF.

The V and J genes are TRBV19 and TRBJ1-5; perhaps TRBD1 as D (5 bases). Looked up from germline, CDR1 is LNHDA and CDR2 is SQIVND (reference sequence). CDR3 size: 13 residues. Trimming took 8 bases from V and 3 from J, leaving 11 bases between them. DNA for the CDR3: TGTGCCAGTCGGGCAGGACACAATCAGCCCCAGCATTTT. Translating it yields CASRAGHNQPQHF.

The rearrangement uses TRBV28 and TRBJ1-1; no firm D call. Trimming left V 3 bases short and J 0 bases short, with 11 bases between. Germline loops: CDR1 MDHEN, CDR2 SYDVKM. The CDR3 spans 15 residues. The DNA of the CDR3 is TGTGCCAGCAGTTTTGAATTTGCCGTGAACACTGAAGCTTTCTTT. Its translation: CASSFEFAVNTEAFF.

The gene calls are TRBV11-2 and TRBJ1-6; D perhaps matches TRBD1 (6 bases). Germline CDR1 is SGHAT and CDR2 is FQNNGV. With 1 base removed from V and 5 bases from J, the gap between germline ends came to 9 bases. This CDR3 region has 15 residues. The CDR3 DNA is TGTGCCAGCAGCTTAGGGTCAGGGGATAATTCACCCCTCCACTTT. This translates into CASSLGSGDNSPLHF.

The J gene is TRBJ2-6, the V gene TRBV4-2; 9 positions agree with TRBD1. Germline trimming cut 3 bases from V and 4 bases from J; bases unmatched to any gene: 13. Germline CDR1 reads LGHNA; CDR2 reads YNFKEQ. The CDR3 consists of 19 residues. The CDR3 DNA reads TGTGCCAGCAGCCATGCTCCGGGACAGGGAATATCAGGGGCCAACGTCCTGACTTTC. It specifies CASSHAPGQGISGANVLTF.

J is TRBJ1-5 and V is TRBV28; no clear D. This CDR3 spans 16 amino acids. V lost 6 bases, J lost 4 bases, and 19 bases lay in between. Germline V gene lookup returns CDR1 MDHEN and CDR2 SYDVKM. Written as DNA, the CDR3 is TGTGCCAGCAGGGCGCGGGTGGGATTTATAAATCAGCCCCAGCATTTT. It codes for CASRARVGFINQPQHF.

The rearrangement uses TRBV10-3 and TRBJ2-3; TRBD1 matches at 7 bases. The V gene's germline CDR1 is ENHRY and CDR2 SYGVKD. J was trimmed by 2 bases and V by 8 bases; bases with no gene match: 1. The CDR3 has 12 residues. CDR3 DNA sequence: TGTGCCATCGGGACAGACACAGATACGCAGTATTTT. This sequence encodes CAIGTDTDTQYF.

This clone came up a few times. The chain has TRBV27 and TRBJ2-1; no clear D. Trimming removed 2 bases from V and 9 bases from J, with 14 bases in between. CDR3 length: 14 amino acids. Looked up from germline, CDR1 is MNHEY and CDR2 is SMNVEV (reference sequence). CDR3: CASSLGSKVAEQFF. CDR3 bases: TGTGCCAGCAGTTTAGGTTCCAAGGTGGCTGAGCAGTTCTTC.

V usage is TRBV7-2 and J usage is TRBJ2-7, with D perhaps given as TRBD1 or TRBD2 (5 bases each). V dropped 5 bases and J dropped 4 bases, with 24 bases sitting between them. Germline CDR1 and CDR2: SGHTA and FQGNSA. This CDR3 region has 17 residues. CDR3: CASSRKGTSEPYYEQYF. Written as DNA, the CDR3 is TGTGCCAGCAGCAGGAAAGGGACGAGCGAGCCCTATTACGAGCAGTACTTC.

This clone has just one count. The J gene is TRBJ2-5, the V gene TRBV4-2, with D unresolved. The ends were cut back, 3 bases at V and 1 base at J, with 9 bases in the middle. Looked up from germline, CDR1 is LGHNA and CDR2 is YNFKEQ. The CDR3 is 14 amino acids. DNA for the CDR3: TGTGCCAGCAGCCAGGTAGGAATCCAAGAGACCCAGTACTTC. This sequence encodes CASSQVGIQETQYF.

The chain combines TRBV13 with TRBJ2-7, with 11 bases aligning to TRBD2. V shed 5 bases, J shed 2 bases, and the junction held 5 bases outside the gene matches. The CDR3 runs to 15 residues. Germline assignment: CDR1 PRHDT and CDR2 FYEKMQ (reference sequence). This CDR3 reads CASSDGTSGPYEQYF. CDR3 DNA sequence: TGTGCCAGCAGCGACGGGACTAGCGGACCCTACGAGCAGTACTTC.

The V call is TRBV30, the J call TRBJ2-6; D gene uncertain. With 2 bases removed from V and 1 base from J, the gap between germline ends came to 12 bases. Germline loops: CDR1 GTSNPN, CDR2 SVGIG (reference sequence). This CDR3 region has 16 residues. The CDR3 nucleotides read TGTGCCTGGAGTAGGAGTCGGCGTTCTGGGGCCAACGTCCTGACTTTC. Translated, it gives CAWSRSRRSGANVLTF.